The 5 T cell receptor beta chains presented below share a single source sample, sequenced in a study of blood T cell repertoires in COVID-19. The assay was immunoSEQ multiplex PCR, and TCRdb's table has in-frame clones only and misses some. The data hold about 210,000 clones, with 75% to 85% observed a single time. The sample consisted of PBMCs or T cells enriched from blood (not recorded which). These receptors were obtained from a middle-aged man who had recovered from COVID-19.

The rearrangement joins TRBV24-1 to TRBJ2-7; no clear D gene. CDR1 is KGHDR, CDR2 SFDVKD, per germline. With 10 bases removed from V and 4 bases from J, the gap between germline ends came to 4 bases. CDR3 size: 9 residues. CDR3: CATQYEQYF. The CDR3 nucleotides are TGTGCCACTCAATACGAGCAGTACTTC.

This chain connects TRBV5-1 to TRBJ2-7; possibly TRBD1 for D (6 bases). The germline V gene has CDR1 SGHRS and CDR2 YFSETQ. CDR3 length: 13 amino acids. V lost 2 bases, J lost 1 base, and 7 bases lay in between. The CDR3 loop is CASSFDRSYEQYF. As DNA, the CDR3 is TGCGCCAGCAGCTTCGACAGGTCCTACGAGCAGTACTTC.

This clone occurred once. The V call is TRBV6-5, the J call TRBJ1-2; D uncertain. Germline V gives CDR1 MNHEY, CDR2 SVGAGI. Trimming shortened V by 2 bases and J by 5 bases, and 9 bases separated the two germline ends. This CDR3 comprises 13 residues. The CDR3 DNA reads TGTGCCAGCAGTTACACCGGGGAGTATGGCTACACCTTC. This translates into CASSYTGEYGYTF.

This clone has more than one count but fewer than ten. V gene TRBV7-9 combines with J gene TRBJ2-4; a weak D match, TRBD1 (6 bases). Trimming shortened V by 5 bases and J by 8 bases, and 19 bases separated the two germline ends. The CDR3 sequence is 15 residues long. CDR1 SEHNR and CDR2 FQNEAQ come from the germline V gene (reference sequence). The CDR3 bases are TGTGCCAGCAGCCCCCTGGGGCCAGGGGTAGACATTCAGTACTTC. Translation: CASSPLGPGVDIQYF.

The chain combines TRBV11-2 with TRBJ1-5; tentatively, D is TRBD1 (5 bases). Deletions cut 1 base from V and 6 bases from J, with 13 bases between. The V gene's germline CDR1 is SGHAT and CDR2 FQNNGV. The CDR3 length is 15 residues. The CDR3 DNA sequence: TGTGCCAGCAGCTTAGGAGGCAGGGTTGGTCAGCCCCAGCATTTT. This encodes CASSLGGRVGQPQHF.